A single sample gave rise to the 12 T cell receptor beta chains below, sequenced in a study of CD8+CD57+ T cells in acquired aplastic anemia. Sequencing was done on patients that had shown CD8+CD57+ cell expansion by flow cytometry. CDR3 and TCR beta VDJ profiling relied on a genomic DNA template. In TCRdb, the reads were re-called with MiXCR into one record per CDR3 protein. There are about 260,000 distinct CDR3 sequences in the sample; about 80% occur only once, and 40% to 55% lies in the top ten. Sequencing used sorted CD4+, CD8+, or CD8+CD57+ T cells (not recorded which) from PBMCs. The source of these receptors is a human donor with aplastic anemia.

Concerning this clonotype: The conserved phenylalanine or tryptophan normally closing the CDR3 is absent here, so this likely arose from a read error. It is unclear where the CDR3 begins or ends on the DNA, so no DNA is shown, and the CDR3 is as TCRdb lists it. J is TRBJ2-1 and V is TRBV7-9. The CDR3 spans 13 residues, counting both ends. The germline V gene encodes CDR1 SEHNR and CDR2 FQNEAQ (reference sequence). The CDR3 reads CASGVAANQETFY.

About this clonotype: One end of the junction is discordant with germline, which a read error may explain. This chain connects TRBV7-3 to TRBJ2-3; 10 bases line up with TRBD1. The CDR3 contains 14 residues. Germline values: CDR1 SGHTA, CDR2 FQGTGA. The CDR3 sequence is CASSLGQGMVAPGF. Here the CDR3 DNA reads TGTGCCAGCAGCTTGGGACAGGGGATGGTCGCACCGGGGTTT.

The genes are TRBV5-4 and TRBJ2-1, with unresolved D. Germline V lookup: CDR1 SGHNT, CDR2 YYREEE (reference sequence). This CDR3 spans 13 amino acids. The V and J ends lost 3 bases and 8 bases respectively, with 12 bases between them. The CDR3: CASSYTGIHEQFF. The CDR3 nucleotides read TGTGCCAGCAGCTATACTGGGATCCATGAGCAGTTCTTC.

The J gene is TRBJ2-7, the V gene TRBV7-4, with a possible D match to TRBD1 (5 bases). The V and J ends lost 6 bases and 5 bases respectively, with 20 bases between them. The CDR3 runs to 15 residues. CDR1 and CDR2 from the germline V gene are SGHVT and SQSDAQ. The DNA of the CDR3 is TGTGCCAGCAGTTGCAGGGTAGGCTCTCATCACGAGCAGTACTTC. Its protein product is CASSCRVGSHHEQYF.

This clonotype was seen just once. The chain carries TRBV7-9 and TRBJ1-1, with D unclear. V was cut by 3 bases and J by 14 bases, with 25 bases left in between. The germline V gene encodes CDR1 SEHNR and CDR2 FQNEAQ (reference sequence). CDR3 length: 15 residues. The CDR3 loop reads CASSFELAGGTEYFF. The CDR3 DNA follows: TGTGCCAGCAGCTTCGAACTAGCGGGAGGCACTGAATACTTCTTT. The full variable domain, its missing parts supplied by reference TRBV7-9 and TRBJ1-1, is DTGVSQNPRHKITKRGQNVTFRCDPISEHNRLYWYRQTLGQGPEFLTYFQNEAQLEKSRLLSDRFSAERPKGSFSTLEIQRTEQGDSAMYLCASSFELAGGTEYFFGQGTRLTVV.

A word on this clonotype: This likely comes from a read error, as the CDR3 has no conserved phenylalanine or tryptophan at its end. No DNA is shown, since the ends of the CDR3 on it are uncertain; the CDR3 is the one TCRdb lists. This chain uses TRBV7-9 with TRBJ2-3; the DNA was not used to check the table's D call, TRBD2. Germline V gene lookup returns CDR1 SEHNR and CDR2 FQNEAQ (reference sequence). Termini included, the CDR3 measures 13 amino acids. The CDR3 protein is CASSLEGFGNTIY.

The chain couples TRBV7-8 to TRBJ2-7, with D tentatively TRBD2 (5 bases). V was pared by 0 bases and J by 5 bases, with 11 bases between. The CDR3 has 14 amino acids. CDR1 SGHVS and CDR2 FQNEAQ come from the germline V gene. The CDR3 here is CASSLAGNSDEQYF. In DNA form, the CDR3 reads TGTGCCAGCAGCTTAGCGGGAAATAGCGACGAGCAGTACTTC. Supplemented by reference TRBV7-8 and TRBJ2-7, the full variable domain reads GAGVSQSPRYKVAKRGQDVALRCDPISGHVSLFWYQQALGQGPEFLTYFQNEAQLDKSGLPSDRFFAERPEGSVSTLKIQRTQQEDSAVYLCASSLAGNSDEQYFGPGTRLTVT.

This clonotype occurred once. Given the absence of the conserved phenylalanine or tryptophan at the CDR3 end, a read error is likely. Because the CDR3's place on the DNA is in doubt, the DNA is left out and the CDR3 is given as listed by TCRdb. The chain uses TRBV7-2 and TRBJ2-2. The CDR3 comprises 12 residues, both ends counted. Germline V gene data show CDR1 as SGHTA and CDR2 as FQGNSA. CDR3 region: CASSLVPGQLSL.

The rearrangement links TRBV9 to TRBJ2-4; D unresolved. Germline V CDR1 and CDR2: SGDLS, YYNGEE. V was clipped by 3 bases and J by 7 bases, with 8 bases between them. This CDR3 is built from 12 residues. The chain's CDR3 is CASSGEGNIQYF. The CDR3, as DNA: TGTGCCAGCAGCGGAGAAGGGAACATTCAGTACTTC.

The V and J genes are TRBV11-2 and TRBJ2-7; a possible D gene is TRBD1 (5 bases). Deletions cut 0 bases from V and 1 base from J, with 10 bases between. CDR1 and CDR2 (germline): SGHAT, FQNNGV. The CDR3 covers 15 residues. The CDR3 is CASSLDRVKSYEQYF. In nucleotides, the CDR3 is TGTGCCAGCAGCTTAGACAGGGTAAAATCCTACGAGCAGTACTTC.

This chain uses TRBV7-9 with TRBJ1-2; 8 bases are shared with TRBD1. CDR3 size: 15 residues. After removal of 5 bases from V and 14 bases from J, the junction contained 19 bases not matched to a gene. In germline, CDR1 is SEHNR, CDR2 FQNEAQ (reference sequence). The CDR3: CASSTGQAWRAVRTF. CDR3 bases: TGTGCCAGCAGCACGGGACAGGCTTGGCGAGCAGTACGTACCTTC.

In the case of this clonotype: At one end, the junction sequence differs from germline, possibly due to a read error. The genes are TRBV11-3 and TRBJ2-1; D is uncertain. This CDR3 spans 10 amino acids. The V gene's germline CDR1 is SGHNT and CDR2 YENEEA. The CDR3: CASSLDQPVF. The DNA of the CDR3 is TGTGCCAGCAGCTTAGATCAGCCAGTCTTC.